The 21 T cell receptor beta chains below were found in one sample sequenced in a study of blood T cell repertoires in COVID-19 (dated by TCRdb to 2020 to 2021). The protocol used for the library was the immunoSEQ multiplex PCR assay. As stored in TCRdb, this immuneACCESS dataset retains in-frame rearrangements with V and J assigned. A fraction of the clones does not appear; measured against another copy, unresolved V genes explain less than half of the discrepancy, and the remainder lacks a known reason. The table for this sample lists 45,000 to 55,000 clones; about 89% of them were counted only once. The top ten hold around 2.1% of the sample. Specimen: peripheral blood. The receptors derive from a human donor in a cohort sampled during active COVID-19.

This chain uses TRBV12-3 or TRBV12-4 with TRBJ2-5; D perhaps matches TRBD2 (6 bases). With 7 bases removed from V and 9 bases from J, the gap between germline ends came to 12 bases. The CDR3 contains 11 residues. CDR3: CASTSGEAQYF. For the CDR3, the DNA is TGTGCCAGCACCTCCGGGGAGGCCCAGTACTTC.

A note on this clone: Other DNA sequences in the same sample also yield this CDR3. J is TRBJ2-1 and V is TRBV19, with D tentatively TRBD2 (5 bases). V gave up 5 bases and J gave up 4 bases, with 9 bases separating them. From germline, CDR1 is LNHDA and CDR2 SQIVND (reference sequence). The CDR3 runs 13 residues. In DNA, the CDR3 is TGTGCCAGTAGTGGGCGGGTTTACAATGAGCAGTTCTTC. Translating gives CASSGRVYNEQFF.

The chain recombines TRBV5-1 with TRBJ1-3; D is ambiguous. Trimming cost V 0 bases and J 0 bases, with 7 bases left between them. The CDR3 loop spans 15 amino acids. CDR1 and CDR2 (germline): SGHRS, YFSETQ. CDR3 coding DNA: TGCGCCAGCAGCTTGGATGGCAGCTCTGGAAACACCATATATTTT. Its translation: CASSLDGSSGNTIYF.

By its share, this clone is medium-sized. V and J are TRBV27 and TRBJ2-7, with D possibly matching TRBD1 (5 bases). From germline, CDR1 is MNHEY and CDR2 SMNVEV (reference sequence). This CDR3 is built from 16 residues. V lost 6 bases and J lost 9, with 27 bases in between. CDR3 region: CASSFTPPQGGAGQYF. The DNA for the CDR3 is TGTGCCAGCAGCTTCACCCCTCCGCAGGGTGGCGCCGGGCAGTACTTC.

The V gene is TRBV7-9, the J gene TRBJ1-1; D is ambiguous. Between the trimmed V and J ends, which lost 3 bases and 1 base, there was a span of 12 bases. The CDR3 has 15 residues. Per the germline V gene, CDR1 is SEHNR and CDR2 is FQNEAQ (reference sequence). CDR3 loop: CASSFVAVENTEAFF. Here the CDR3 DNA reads TGTGCCAGCAGCTTCGTTGCGGTAGAGAACACTGAAGCTTTCTTT.

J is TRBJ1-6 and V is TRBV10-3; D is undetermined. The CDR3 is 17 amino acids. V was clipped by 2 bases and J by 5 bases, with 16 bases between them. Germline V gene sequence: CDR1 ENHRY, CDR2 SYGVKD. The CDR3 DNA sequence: TGTGCCATCAGTGAGGAGGCCAAACCCAGCCATAATTCACCCCTCCACTTT. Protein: CAISEEAKPSHNSPLHF.

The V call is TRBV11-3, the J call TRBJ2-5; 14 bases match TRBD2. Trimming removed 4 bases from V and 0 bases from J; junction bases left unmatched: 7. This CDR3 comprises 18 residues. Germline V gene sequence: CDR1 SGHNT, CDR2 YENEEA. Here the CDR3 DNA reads TGTGCCAGCAGCTCCGGACTAGCGGGGGGCCTGTACCAAGAGACCCAGTACTTC. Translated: CASSSGLAGGLYQETQYF. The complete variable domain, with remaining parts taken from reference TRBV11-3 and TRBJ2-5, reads EAGVVQSPRYKIIEKKQPVAFWCNPISGHNTLYWYLQNLGQGPELLIRYENEEAVDDSQLPKDRFSAERLKGVDSTLKIQPAELGDSAVYLCASSSGLAGGLYQETQYFGPGTRLLVL.

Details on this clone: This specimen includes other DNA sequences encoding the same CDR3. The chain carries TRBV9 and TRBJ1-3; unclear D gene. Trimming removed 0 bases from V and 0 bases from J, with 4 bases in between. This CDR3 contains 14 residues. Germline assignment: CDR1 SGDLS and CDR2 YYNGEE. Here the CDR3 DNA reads TGTGCCAGCAGCGTAGGAGCCTCTGGAAACACCATATATTTT. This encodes CASSVGASGNTIYF. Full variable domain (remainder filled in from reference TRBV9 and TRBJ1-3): DSGVTQTPKHLITATGQRVTLRCSPRSGDLSVYWYQQSLDQGLQFLIQYYNGEERAKGNILERFSAQQFPDLHSELNLSSLELGDSALYFCASSVGASGNTIYFGEGSWLTVV.

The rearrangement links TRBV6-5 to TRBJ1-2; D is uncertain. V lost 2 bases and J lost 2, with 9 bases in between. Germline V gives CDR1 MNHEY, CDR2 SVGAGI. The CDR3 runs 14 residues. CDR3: CASSYQSLNYGYTF. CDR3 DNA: TGTGCCAGCAGTTACCAGTCCTTAAACTATGGCTACACCTTC.

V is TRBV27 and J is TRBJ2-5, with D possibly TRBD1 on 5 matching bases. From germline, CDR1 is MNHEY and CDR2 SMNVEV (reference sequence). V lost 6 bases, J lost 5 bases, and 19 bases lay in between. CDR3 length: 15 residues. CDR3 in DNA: TGTGCCAGCAGCCTCGTTCGGGCTTACAGGGAGACCCAGTACTTC. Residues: CASSLVRAYRETQYF.

The CDR3 loop reads CASSQDILRGNTGELFF. The CDR3 DNA reads TGCGCCAGCAGCCAAGATATTTTGCGGGGGAACACCGGGGAGCTGTTTTTT. V gene TRBV4-3 combines with J gene TRBJ2-2; possibly TRBD2 for D (6 bases). Germline CDR1 and CDR2: LGHNA and YSLEER. The CDR3 totals 17 residues. The V end lost 0 bases, the J end lost 1 base, and 12 bases lay between the germline ends.

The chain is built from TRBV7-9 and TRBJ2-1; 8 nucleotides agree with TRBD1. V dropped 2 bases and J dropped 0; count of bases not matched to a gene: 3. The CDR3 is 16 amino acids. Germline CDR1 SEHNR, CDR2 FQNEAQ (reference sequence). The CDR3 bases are TGTGCCAGCAGCTTATCAGGGGGCCACTCCTACAATGAGCAGTTCTTC. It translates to CASSLSGGHSYNEQFF.

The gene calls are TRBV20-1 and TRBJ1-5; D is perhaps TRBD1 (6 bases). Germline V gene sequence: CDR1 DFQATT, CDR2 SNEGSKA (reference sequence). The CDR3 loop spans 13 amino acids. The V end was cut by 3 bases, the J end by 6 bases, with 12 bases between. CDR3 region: CSASNRDRQPQHF. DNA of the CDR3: TGCAGTGCTAGTAACAGGGACCGTCAGCCCCAGCATTTT.

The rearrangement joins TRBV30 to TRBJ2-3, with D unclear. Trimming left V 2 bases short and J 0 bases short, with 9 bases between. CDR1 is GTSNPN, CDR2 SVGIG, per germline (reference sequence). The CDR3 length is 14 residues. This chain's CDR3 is CAWSTGLSTDTQYF. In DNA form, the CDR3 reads TGTGCCTGGAGTACCGGGTTGAGCACAGATACGCAGTATTTT. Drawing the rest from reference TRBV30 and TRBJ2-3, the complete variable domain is SQTIHQWPATLVQPVGSPLSLECTVEGTSNPNLYWYRQAAGRGLQLLFYSVGIGQISSEVPQNLSASRPQDRQFILSSKKLLLSDSGFYLCAWSTGLSTDTQYFGPGTRLTVL.

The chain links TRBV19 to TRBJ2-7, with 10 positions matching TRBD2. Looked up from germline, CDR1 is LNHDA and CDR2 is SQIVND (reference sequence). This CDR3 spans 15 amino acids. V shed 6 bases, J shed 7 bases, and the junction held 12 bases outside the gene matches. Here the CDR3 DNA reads TGTGCCAGTAGACCGGGGGCTAGCGGGAGAAATGAGCAGTACTTC. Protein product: CASRPGASGRNEQYF.

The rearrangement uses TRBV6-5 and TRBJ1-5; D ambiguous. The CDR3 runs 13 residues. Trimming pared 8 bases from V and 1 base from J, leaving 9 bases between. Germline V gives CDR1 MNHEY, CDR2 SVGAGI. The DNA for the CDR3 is TGTGCCAGCCACCGCGGCAGCAATCAGCCCCAGCATTTT. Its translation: CASHRGSNQPQHF.

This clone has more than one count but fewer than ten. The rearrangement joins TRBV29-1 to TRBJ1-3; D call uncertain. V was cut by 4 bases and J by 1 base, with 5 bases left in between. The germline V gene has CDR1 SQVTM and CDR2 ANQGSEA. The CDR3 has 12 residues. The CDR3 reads CSVARSGNTIYF. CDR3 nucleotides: TGCAGCGTTGCCAGGTCTGGAAACACCATATATTTT.

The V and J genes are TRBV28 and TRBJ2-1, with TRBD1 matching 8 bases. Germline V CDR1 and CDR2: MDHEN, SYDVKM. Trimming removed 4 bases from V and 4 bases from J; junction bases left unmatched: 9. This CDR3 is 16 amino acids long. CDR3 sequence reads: CASSSAQGVTYNEQFF. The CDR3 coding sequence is TGTGCCAGCAGTTCCGCACAGGGGGTGACGTACAATGAGCAGTTCTTC.

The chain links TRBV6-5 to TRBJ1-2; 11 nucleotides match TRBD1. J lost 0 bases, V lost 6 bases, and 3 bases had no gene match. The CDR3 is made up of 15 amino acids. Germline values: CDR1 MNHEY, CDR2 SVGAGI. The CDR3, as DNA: TGTGCCAGCAGCCAGGGACAGGGGGCTAACTATGGCTACACCTTC. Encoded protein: CASSQGQGANYGYTF.

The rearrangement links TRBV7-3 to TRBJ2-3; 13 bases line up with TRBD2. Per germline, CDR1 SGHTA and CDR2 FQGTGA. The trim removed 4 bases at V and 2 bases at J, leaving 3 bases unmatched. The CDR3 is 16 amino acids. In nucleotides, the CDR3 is TGTGCCAGCAGCTCCGGGACTAGCGGGGACACAGATACGCAGTATTTT. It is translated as CASSSGTSGDTDTQYF. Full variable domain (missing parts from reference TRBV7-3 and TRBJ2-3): GAGVSQTPSNKVTEKGKYVELRCDPISGHTALYWYRQSLGQGPEFLIYFQGTGAADDSGLPNDRFFAVRPEGSVSTLKIQRTERGDSAVYLCASSSGTSGDTDTQYFGPGTRLTVL.

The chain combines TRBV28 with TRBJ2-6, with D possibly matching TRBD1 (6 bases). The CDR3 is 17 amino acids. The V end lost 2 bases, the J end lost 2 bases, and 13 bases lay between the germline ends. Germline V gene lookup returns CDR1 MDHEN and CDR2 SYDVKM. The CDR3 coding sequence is TGTGCCAGCAGTTTACCAGGGGTGAGGGCTGGGGCCAACGTCCTGACTTTC. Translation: CASSLPGVRAGANVLTF. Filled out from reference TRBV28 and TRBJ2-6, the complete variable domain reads DVKVTQSSRYLVKRTGEKVFLECVQDMDHENMFWYRQDPGLGLRLIYFSYDVKMKEKGDIPEGYSVSREKKERFSLILESASTNQTSMYLCASSLPGVRAGANVLTFGAGSRLTVL.